This TCR beta chain was identified during a study of OX40 agonist ivuxolimab in advanced cancers. This clone was counted once. The assay was immunoSEQ multiplex PCR, and TCRdb's table has in-frame clones only and misses some. The sample has over 50,000 clones, 88% seen once; the top ten hold approximately 5.4%. Trimming removed 0 bases at V and 0 bases at J, with 6 bases between. CDR3 length equals 14 residues. Germline lookup yields CDR1 GTSNPN and CDR2 SVGIG (reference sequence). V is TRBV30 and J is TRBJ2-4, with TRBD1 as a possible D gene (5 bases). The clonotype originates from an adult with an advanced solid tumor such as melanoma, head and neck, liver or kidney cancer. Specimen: CD4+ or CD8+ T cells sorted from blood, collected in a trial of the OX40 agonist ivuxolimab. CDR3 sequence reads: CAWSVGLAKNIQYF. The CDR3 region has the DNA TGTGCCTGGAGTGTGGGGCTAGCCAAAAACATTCAGTACTTC.